This TCR beta chain is drawn from a study of cytomegalovirus exposure and HLA in healthy donors. Study overall: One earlier analysis, a look at 180 million or so T cells, found some 100 million unique TCR beta sequences. Broader study findings: DRB1 showed the most TCR associations and HLA-C the fewest in a later analysis, as rates varied by HLA locus.

This CDR3 region has 15 residues. The trim removed 3 bases at V and 0 bases at J, leaving 2 bases unmatched. Germline CDR1 is SGDLS and CDR2 is YYNGEE. Remarks on this clone: Its antigen is not identified.

60 Vbeta and 13 Jbeta primers were used in PCR. Clones were read by immunoSEQ multiplex PCR, and TCRdb kept only the in-frame ones, dropping some. The sample carries around 150,000 clones, approximately 88% recorded once. The sequence came from a woman aged 40-49 years in good health and CMV-seronegative. This chain uses TRBV9 with TRBJ2-1; 8 nucleotides agree with TRBD2. Input material: PBMCs. CDR3 bases: TGTGCCAGCAGCGCCGGGACTAGCTCCTACAATGAGCAGTTCTTC. This sequence encodes CASSAGTSSYNEQFF.